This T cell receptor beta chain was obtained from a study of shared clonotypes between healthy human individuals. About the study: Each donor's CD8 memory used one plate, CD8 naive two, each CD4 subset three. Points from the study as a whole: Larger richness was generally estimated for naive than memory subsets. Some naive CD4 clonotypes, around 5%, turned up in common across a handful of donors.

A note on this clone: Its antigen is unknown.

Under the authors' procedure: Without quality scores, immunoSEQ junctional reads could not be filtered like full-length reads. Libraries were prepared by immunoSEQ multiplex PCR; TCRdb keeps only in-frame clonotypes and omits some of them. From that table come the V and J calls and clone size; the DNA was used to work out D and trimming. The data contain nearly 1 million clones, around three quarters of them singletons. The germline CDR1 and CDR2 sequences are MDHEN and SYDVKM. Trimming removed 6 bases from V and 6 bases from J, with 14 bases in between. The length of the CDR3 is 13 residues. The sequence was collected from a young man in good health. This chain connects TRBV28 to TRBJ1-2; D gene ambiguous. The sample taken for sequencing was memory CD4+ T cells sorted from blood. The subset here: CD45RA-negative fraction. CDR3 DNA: TGTGCCAGCAGCCTAGCCGGGTTCAATGGCTACACCTTC. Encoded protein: CASSLAGFNGYTF.